This T cell receptor (beta chain) was obtained from a study of T cells in narcolepsy. Points from the study as a whole: Same-patient CSF and blood CD4+ T cell clonotypes included HCRT-specific and TRIB2-specific autoreactive ones. Blood of same and different patients, but not healthy controls, reportedly held recurring autoreactive clonotypes.

Method: immunoSEQ multiplex PCR; TCRdb's copy keeps in-frame clones and lacks some. The sample holds about 34,000 clones; around four fifths are singletons and the top ten take 2% to 3%. Losses at the gene ends were 3 bases for V and 0 bases for J; bases not matched to a gene: 1. The CDR3 has 15 amino acids. Germline values: CDR1 LNHDA, CDR2 SQIVND (reference sequence). This clone showed up just once. Its antigen is not identified. Sequenced input: CD45RA- memory CD4+ T cells from PBMCs. The gene calls are TRBV19 and TRBJ1-4; 7 bases align to TRBD1. This receptor was taken from a human donor with narcolepsy. The CDR3 DNA reads as TGTGCCAGTAGTATTGGGACAGCAACTAATGAAAAACTGTTTTTT. Translated: CASSIGTATNEKLFF.